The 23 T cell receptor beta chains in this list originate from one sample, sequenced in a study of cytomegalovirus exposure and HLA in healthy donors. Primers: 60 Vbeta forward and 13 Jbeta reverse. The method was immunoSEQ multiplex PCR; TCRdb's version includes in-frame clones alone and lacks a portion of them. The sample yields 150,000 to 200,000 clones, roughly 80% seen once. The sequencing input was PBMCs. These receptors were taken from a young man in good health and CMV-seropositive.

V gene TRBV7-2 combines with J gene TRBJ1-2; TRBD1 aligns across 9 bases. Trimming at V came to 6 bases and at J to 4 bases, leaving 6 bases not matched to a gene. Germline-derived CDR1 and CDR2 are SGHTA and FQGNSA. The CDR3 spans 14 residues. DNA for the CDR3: TGTGCCAGCAGACAGGGGGCGACAGTCTATGGCTACACCTTC. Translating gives CASRQGATVYGYTF.

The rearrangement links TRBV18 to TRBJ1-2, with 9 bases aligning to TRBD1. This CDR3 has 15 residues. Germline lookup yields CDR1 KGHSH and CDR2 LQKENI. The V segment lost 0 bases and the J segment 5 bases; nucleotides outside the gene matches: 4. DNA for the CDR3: TGTGCCAGCTCACCACCTGACAGGGGGACGTATGGCTACACCTTC. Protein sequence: CASSPPDRGTYGYTF.

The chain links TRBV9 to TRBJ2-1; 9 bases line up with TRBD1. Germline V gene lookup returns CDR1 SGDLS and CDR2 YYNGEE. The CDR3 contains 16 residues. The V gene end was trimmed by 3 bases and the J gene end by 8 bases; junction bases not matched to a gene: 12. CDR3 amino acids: CASSAITGGPYDEQFF. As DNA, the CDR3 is TGTGCCAGCAGCGCGATCACAGGGGGCCCCTATGATGAGCAGTTCTTC.

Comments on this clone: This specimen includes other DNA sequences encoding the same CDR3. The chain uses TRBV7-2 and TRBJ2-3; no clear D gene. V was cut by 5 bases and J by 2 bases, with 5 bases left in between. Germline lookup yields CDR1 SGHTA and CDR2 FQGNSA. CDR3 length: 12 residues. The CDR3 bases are TGTGCCAGCAGCCTATTCACAGATACGCAGTATTTT. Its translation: CASSLFTDTQYF.

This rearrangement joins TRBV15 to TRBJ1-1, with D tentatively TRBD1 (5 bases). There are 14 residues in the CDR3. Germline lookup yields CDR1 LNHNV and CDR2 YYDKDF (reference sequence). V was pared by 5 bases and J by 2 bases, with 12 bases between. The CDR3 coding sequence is TGTGCCACCAGCCGTAATAGGGGAAACACTGAAGCTTTCTTT. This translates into CATSRNRGNTEAFF.

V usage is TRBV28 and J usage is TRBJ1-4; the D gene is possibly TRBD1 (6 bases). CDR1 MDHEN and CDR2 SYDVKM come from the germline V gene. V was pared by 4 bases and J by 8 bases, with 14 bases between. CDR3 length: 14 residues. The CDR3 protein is CASSYRERGEKLFF. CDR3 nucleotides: TGTGCCAGCAGTTACAGGGAGCGGGGCGAAAAACTGTTTTTT.

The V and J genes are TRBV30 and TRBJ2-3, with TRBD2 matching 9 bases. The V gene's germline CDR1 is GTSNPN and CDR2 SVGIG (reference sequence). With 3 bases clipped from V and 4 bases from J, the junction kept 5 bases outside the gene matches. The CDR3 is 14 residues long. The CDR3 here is CAWRISGRPDTQYF. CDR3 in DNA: TGTGCCTGGAGAATTAGCGGGAGACCAGATACGCAGTATTTT.

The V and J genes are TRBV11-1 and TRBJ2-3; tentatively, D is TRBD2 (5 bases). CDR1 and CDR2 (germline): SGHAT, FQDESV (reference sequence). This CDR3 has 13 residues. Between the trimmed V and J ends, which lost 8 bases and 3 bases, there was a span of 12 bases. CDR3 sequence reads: CASAQRLTDTQYF. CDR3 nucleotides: TGTGCCAGCGCCCAGCGGCTAACAGATACGCAGTATTTT.

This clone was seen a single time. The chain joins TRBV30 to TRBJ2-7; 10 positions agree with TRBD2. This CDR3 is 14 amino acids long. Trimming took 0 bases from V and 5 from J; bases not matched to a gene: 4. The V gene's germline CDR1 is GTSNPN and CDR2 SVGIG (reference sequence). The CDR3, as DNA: TGTGCCTGGAGTGTCAGTCTAGCGGGAGACGAGCAGTACTTC. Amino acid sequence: CAWSVSLAGDEQYF.

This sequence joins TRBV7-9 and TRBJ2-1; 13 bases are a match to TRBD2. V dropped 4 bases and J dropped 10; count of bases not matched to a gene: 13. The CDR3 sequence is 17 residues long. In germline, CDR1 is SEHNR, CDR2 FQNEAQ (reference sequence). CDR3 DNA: TGTGCCAGCAGCTCTCAGGGAGGGACTAGCGGGACCCACGAGCAGTTCTTC. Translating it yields CASSSQGGTSGTHEQFF.

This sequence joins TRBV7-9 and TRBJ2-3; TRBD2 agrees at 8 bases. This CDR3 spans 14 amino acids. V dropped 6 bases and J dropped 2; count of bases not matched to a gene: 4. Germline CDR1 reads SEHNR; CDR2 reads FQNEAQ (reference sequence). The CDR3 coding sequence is TGTGCCAGCAGACGTAGCGGGAACACAGATACGCAGTATTTT. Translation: CASRRSGNTDTQYF.

The CDR3 is CASSPLRGREAYEQYF. CDR3 DNA: TGTGCCAGCAGCCCCCTCCGCGGGCGGGAGGCCTACGAGCAGTACTTC. This rearrangement joins TRBV7-6 to TRBJ2-7; 8 bases align to TRBD2. This CDR3 comprises 16 residues. Germline trimming cut 5 bases from V and 2 bases from J; bases unmatched to any gene: 11. CDR1 and CDR2 (germline): SGHVS, FNYEAQ. Full variable domain (remainder filled in from reference TRBV7-6 and TRBJ2-7): GAGVSQSPRYKVTKRGQDVALRCDPISGHVSLYWYRQALGQGPEFLTYFNYEAQQDKSGLPNDRFSAERPEGSISTLTIQRTEQRDSAMYRCASSPLRGREAYEQYFGPGTRLTVT.

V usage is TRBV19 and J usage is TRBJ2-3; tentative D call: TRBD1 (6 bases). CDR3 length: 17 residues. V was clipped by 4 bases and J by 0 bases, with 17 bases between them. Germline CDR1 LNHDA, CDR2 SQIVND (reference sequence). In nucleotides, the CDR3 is TGTGCCAGTAGTACCTCTTCGGACAGCTCTAGCACAGATACGCAGTATTTT. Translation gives CASSTSSDSSSTDTQYF.

CDR3 sequence reads: CASSRTTDSTYEQYF. The CDR3 DNA reads as TGTGCCAGCAGCCGAACAACGGACAGCACCTACGAGCAGTACTTC. The chain employs TRBV4-2 and TRBJ2-7; D is possibly TRBD1 (6 bases). V was pared by 4 bases and J by 2 bases, with 15 bases between. Germline CDR1 and CDR2: LGHNA and YNFKEQ. The CDR3 is 15 residues long.

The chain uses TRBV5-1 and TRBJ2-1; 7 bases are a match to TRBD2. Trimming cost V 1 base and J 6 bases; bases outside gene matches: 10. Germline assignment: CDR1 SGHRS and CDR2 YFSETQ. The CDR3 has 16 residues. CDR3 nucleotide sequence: TGCGCCAGCAGCTTGTGGAGCGGGGATAATTCCAATGAGCAGTTCTTC. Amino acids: CASSLWSGDNSNEQFF.

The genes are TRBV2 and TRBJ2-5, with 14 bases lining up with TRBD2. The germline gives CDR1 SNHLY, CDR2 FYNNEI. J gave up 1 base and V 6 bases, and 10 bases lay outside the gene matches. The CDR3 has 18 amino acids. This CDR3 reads CASRPRLAGGRVQETQYF. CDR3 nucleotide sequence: TGTGCCAGCAGACCCAGACTAGCGGGAGGGAGGGTCCAAGAGACCCAGTACTTC.

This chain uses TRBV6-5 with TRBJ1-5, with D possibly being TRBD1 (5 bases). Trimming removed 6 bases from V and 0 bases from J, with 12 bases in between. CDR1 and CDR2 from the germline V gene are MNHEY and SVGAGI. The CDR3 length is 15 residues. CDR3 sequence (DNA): TGTGCCAGCAGACCGCGGGACGGTAGCAATCAGCCCCAGCATTTT. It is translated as CASRPRDGSNQPQHF.

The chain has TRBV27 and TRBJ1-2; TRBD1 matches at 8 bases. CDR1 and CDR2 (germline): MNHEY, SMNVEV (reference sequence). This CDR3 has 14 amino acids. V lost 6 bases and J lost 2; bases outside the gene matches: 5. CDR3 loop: CASRDDRGNYGYTF. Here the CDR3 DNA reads TGTGCCAGCAGGGACGACAGGGGAAACTATGGCTACACCTTC.

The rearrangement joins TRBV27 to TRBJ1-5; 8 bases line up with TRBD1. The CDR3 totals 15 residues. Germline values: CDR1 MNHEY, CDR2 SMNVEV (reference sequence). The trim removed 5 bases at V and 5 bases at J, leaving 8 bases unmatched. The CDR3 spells CASSADREGDQPQHF. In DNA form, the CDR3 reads TGTGCCAGCAGTGCGGACAGGGAAGGGGATCAGCCCCAGCATTTT.

The CDR3 coding sequence is TGTGCCAGCAGCTCCCCCGACAGGGGAAACTACGAGCAGTACTTC. It yields the protein CASSSPDRGNYEQYF. The genes are TRBV11-2 and TRBJ2-7; 8 bases match TRBD1. From germline, CDR1 is SGHAT and CDR2 FQNNGV. The CDR3 totals 15 residues. V lost 4 bases to trimming and J lost 3 bases; unmatched junction nucleotides: 8.

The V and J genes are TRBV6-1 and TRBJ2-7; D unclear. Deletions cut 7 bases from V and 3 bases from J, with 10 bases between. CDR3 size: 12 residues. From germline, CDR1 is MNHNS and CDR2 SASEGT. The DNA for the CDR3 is TGTGCCAGCACTCTATCCGGCTACGAGCAGTACTTC. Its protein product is CASTLSGYEQYF.

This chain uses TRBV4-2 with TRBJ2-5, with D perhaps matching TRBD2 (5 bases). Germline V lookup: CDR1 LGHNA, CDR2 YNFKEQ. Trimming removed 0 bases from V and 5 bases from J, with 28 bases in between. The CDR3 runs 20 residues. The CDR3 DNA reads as TGTGCCAGCAGCCAAGATGAGGACCCTGGGCTAGCCTATACGGGGGAGACCCAGTACTTC. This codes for CASSQDEDPGLAYTGETQYF.

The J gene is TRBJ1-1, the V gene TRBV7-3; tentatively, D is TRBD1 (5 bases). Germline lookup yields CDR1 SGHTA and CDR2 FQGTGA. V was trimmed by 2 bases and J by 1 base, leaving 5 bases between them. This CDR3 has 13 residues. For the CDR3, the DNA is TGTGCCAGCAGCTTACAGGGGAACACTGAAGCTTTCTTT. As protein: CASSLQGNTEAFF.